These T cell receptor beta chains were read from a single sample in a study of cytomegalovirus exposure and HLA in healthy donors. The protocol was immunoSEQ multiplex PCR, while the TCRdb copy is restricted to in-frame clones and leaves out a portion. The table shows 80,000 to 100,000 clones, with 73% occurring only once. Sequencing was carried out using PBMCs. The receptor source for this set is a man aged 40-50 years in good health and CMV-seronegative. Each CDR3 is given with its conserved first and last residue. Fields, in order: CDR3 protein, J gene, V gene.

CDR3 protein: CASSSHAGGGFYEQYF; J gene: TRBJ2-7; V gene: TRBV7-2
CDR3 protein: CASSLVGGRNNQPQHF; J gene: TRBJ1-5; V gene: TRBV7-2
CDR3 protein: CASSQDQATQPQHF; J gene: TRBJ1-5; V gene: TRBV4-1
CDR3 protein: CASSLSWQYGYTF; J gene: TRBJ1-2; V gene: TRBV9
CDR3 protein: CASSLIQLNTEAFF; J gene: TRBJ1-1; V gene: TRBV7-9
CDR3 protein: CASSSPGQGVSGEKLFF; J gene: TRBJ1-4; V gene: TRBV21-1
CDR3 protein: CASSLAGGDTQYF; J gene: TRBJ2-3; V gene: TRBV7-2
CDR3 protein: CASSAGQFNSPLHF; J gene: TRBJ1-6; V gene: TRBV19
CDR3 protein: CASSYLGGTGANVLTF; J gene: TRBJ2-6; V gene: TRBV2
CDR3 protein: CASTTGLAGAYEQYF; J gene: TRBJ2-7; V gene: TRBV6-1
CDR3 protein: CASSSESTDTQYF; J gene: TRBJ2-3; V gene: TRBV11-3
CDR3 protein: CAGGLLTGEGEQPQHF; J gene: TRBJ1-5; V gene: TRBV12-5
CDR3 protein: CASRRIGDRGRNYGYTF; J gene: TRBJ1-2; V gene: TRBV5-4
CDR3 protein: CASSLSRGRSYGYTF; J gene: TRBJ1-2; V gene: TRBV7-9
CDR3 protein: CASSFLSRVNTEAFF; J gene: TRBJ1-1; V gene: TRBV5-6
CDR3 protein: CASSLASGGALEEQFF; J gene: TRBJ2-1; V gene: TRBV11-2
CDR3 protein: CASSSYRGPMNTEAFF; J gene: TRBJ1-1; V gene: TRBV28
CDR3 protein: CATSLSSYEQYF; J gene: TRBJ2-7; V gene: TRBV6-1
CDR3 protein: CASSPARNEKLFF; J gene: TRBJ1-4; V gene: TRBV11-2
CDR3 protein: CASSEATGDGSGYTF; J gene: TRBJ1-2; V gene: TRBV6-1
CDR3 protein: CASSVNRAGYTF; J gene: TRBJ1-2; V gene: TRBV5-1
CDR3 protein: CAGGDRGLAYEQYF; J gene: TRBJ2-7; V gene: TRBV10-3
CDR3 protein: CASRSGTADMNTEAFF; J gene: TRBJ1-1; V gene: TRBV28
CDR3 protein: CASSPGQPGTQYF; J gene: TRBJ2-5; V gene: TRBV11-2
CDR3 protein: CASSLHMNTEAFF; J gene: TRBJ1-1; V gene: TRBV27
CDR3 protein: CASSQASGTSGSYEQYF; J gene: TRBJ2-7; V gene: TRBV4-1
CDR3 protein: CASSLVRGRLFLFYGYTF; J gene: TRBJ1-2; V gene: TRBV7-2
CDR3 protein: CASSPTGPYEQYF; J gene: TRBJ2-7; V gene: TRBV16
CDR3 protein: CASSSRDFPDTQYF; J gene: TRBJ2-3; V gene: TRBV7-9
CDR3 protein: CASSYDRNFNQPQHF; J gene: TRBJ1-5; V gene: TRBV19
CDR3 protein: CASSGQTRVGQETQYF; J gene: TRBJ2-5; V gene: TRBV28
CDR3 protein: CASSLAVQVNTGELFF; J gene: TRBJ2-2; V gene: TRBV5-1
CDR3 protein: CASSLRAHYEQYF; J gene: TRBJ2-7; V gene: TRBV13
CDR3 protein: CASSGGTGLANEKLFF; J gene: TRBJ1-4; V gene: TRBV5-4
CDR3 protein: CASSQRQGMNTEAFF; J gene: TRBJ1-1; V gene: TRBV4-3
CDR3 protein: CATSQDRAHEQYF; J gene: TRBJ2-7; V gene: TRBV15
CDR3 protein: CASSTGTSQETQYF; J gene: TRBJ2-5; V gene: TRBV6-6
CDR3 protein: CASSSPGQEGAFF; J gene: TRBJ1-1; V gene: TRBV5-6
CDR3 protein: CASRTQGLGELFF; J gene: TRBJ2-2; V gene: TRBV2
CDR3 protein: CASSLRQGPNNEQFF; J gene: TRBJ2-1; V gene: TRBV4-2
CDR3 protein: CASSGPGVIDGYTF; J gene: TRBJ1-2; V gene: TRBV2
CDR3 protein: CASREPGLGQYF; J gene: TRBJ2-3; V gene: TRBV2
CDR3 protein: CASSLDQGYSSPLHF; J gene: TRBJ1-6; V gene: TRBV7-9
CDR3 protein: CASSRPLAGGHNEQFF; J gene: TRBJ2-1; V gene: TRBV13
CDR3 protein: CASSSREARSNQPQHF; J gene: TRBJ1-5; V gene: TRBV7-3
CDR3 protein: CASSLGQGAPRGYTF; J gene: TRBJ1-2; V gene: TRBV6-5
CDR3 protein: CASSYQGQGARVSDTQYF; J gene: TRBJ2-3; V gene: TRBV4-2
CDR3 protein: CASSQEGVLGQPQHF; J gene: TRBJ1-5; V gene: TRBV4-1
CDR3 protein: CASSVDWGGYEQYF; J gene: TRBJ2-7; V gene: TRBV9
CDR3 protein: CASKARDPTEAFF; J gene: TRBJ1-1; V gene: TRBV19
CDR3 protein: CASSRQGPDTQYF; J gene: TRBJ2-3; V gene: TRBV7-2
CDR3 protein: CASHPNVPGQGQSTGELFF; J gene: TRBJ2-2; V gene: TRBV19
CDR3 protein: CASSSDWRAQETQYF; J gene: TRBJ2-5; V gene: TRBV5-1